Below are 5 T cell receptor beta chains sequenced from a single sample in a study of T cell changes during pregnancy in multiple sclerosis. Only in-frame clones appear in the TCRdb table, and some are missing; sequencing was by immunoSEQ multiplex PCR. The sample has over 60,000 clones, 80% to 90% seen once. The specimen was peripheral blood, collected in the first trimester of pregnancy. These receptors were collected from a female donor with multiple sclerosis, enrolled in a pregnancy study.

CDR3 nucleotide sequence: TGTGCCAGCAGTCAATCCAGGGGGGACTATGGCTACACCTTC. Amino acids: CASSQSRGDYGYTF. The chain couples TRBV6-5 to TRBJ1-2; 7 bases line up with TRBD1. This CDR3 is built from 14 residues. Trimming took 5 bases from V and 3 from J; bases not matched to a gene: 6. The germline V gene has CDR1 MNHEY and CDR2 SVGAGI.

CDR3 sequence: CASSLRATDTQYF. The CDR3 bases are TGTGCCAGCAGTTTAAGAGCCACAGATACGCAGTATTTT. The gene calls are TRBV28 and TRBJ2-3; D unresolved. In germline, CDR1 is MDHEN, CDR2 SYDVKM. The CDR3 runs to 13 residues. The germline V and J ends were trimmed by 2 bases and 2 bases, with 5 bases remaining between them.

V and J are TRBV7-6 and TRBJ2-1, with D perhaps matching TRBD1 (6 bases). The CDR3 spans 14 residues. Trimming shortened V by 2 bases and J by 7 bases, and 12 bases separated the two germline ends. CDR1 is SGHVS and CDR2 is FNYEAQ in the germline V gene. This CDR3 reads CASSLRQEGNEQFF. The DNA of the CDR3 is TGTGCCAGCAGCTTAAGACAGGAAGGGAATGAGCAGTTCTTC. Complete variable domain (other parts from reference TRBV7-6 and TRBJ2-1): GAGVSQSPRYKVTKRGQDVALRCDPISGHVSLYWYRQALGQGPEFLTYFNYEAQQDKSGLPNDRFSAERPEGSISTLTIQRTEQRDSAMYRCASSLRQEGNEQFFGPGTRLTVL.

The CDR3 protein is CASSVDLSTGNTIYF. The CDR3 coding sequence is TGTGCCAGCAGCGTCGACTTATCCACTGGAAACACCATATATTTT. This chain joins TRBV9 and TRBJ1-3; D is undetermined. V lost 2 bases to trimming and J lost 2 bases, with 11 bases between them. The CDR3 runs 15 residues. Germline lookup yields CDR1 SGDLS and CDR2 YYNGEE.

The J gene is TRBJ2-3, the V gene TRBV9; D gene ambiguous. From germline, CDR1 is SGDLS and CDR2 YYNGEE. This CDR3 has 12 residues. V was pared by 4 bases and J by 1 base, with 4 bases between. DNA for the CDR3: TGTGCCAGCAGCCGGGGCACAGATACGCAGTATTTT. Translating it yields CASSRGTDTQYF.